Sequencing of this T cell receptor (beta chain) was carried out in a study of control samples from healthy donors and cancer patients. The CDR3 contains 12 residues. Per the germline V gene, CDR1 is GTSNPN and CDR2 is SVGIG (reference sequence). V was shortened by 5 bases and J by 2 bases, with 6 bases between the two germline ends. Repertoires were generated with immunoSEQ multiplex PCR, while TCRdb's copy carries only in-frame clones and drops some. The sample holds over 150,000 clones, roughly 90% seen once. This TCR derives from a woman aged 45-60 years in good health. The J gene is TRBJ2-2, the V gene TRBV30; unclear D gene. Material: blood. CDR3 DNA sequence: TGTGCCTGGGGAACCAACACCGGGGAGCTGTTTTTT. Its translation: CAWGTNTGELFF.